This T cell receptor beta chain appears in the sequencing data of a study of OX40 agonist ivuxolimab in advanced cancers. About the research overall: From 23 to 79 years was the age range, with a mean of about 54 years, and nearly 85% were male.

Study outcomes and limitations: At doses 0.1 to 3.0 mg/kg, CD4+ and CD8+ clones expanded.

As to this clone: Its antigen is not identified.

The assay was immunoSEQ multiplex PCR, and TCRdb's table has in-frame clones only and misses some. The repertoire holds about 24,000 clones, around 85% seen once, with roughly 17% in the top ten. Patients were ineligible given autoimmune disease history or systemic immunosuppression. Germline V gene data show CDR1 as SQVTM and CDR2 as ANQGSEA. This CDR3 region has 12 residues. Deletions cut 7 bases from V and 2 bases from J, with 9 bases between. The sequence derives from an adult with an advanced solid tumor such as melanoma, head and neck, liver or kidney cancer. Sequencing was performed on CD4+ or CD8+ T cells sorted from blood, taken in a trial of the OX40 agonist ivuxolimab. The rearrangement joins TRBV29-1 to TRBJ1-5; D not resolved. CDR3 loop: CSARYGNQPQHF. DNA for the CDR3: TGCAGCGCCCGATATGGCAATCAGCCCCAGCATTTT.